The text below deals with one T cell receptor (beta chain). TCR beta was sequenced from blood CD8+ and CD4+ T cells. TEMRA cells underwent FACS enrichment and CD8+ and CD4+ T cells underwent negative isolation. This record comes from a study of CD8 T cells in Susac syndrome. On the study more broadly: At the time of blood draw, patients with Susac syndrome were therapy-naive, receiving corticosteroids, or receiving intravenous immunoglobulin alone.

The CDR3 length is 16 residues. The V gene lost 3 bases and the J gene lost 5 bases, with 14 bases spanning the gap. Germline values: CDR1 LGHNA, CDR2 YSLEER. With random hexamers, reverse transcription was performed on about 0.45 to 1 ug of RNA. The method of amplification for TCR beta CDR3 was immunoSEQ multiplex PCR, covering 54 Vbeta and 13 Jbeta. TCRdb recomputed calls from the immunoSEQ multiplex PCR reads with MiXCR, one row per CDR3 protein. Of 200,000 to 250,000 distinct CDR3 sequences detected, 94% appear once; the ten largest clones hold 0.15%. The sample taken for sequencing was CD4+ T cells from PBMCs. The chain has TRBV4-3 and TRBJ1-6; no clear D gene. The receptor's source is a human donor with Susac syndrome. CDR3 in DNA: TGCGCCAGCAGCCAGTCGGTCGCAGCCGATAATTCACCCCTCCACTTT. Translating it yields CASSQSVAADNSPLHF.